This TCR beta chain was profiled in a study of vaccination effects on CD4 cells after COVID-19. Study summary: Antigen-specific CD4+ T cells expanded by the ViraFEST assay with viral peptide pools were then sequenced. Specimens were obtained from a couple of convalescent patients 16 days and one week prior to vaccination.

Assay: immunoSEQ multiplex PCR; the TCRdb copy retains only in-frame clones and omits some. The repertoire includes some 49,000 clones, 60% to 80% of them detected once, and more than 6.5% sits in the top ten. Trimming removed 1 base from V and 5 bases from J, with 3 bases in between. The CDR3 length is 12 residues. CDR1 is SGHDN and CDR2 is FVKESK in the germline V gene. In regard to this clone: The antigen is undetermined.

Culture proceeded for about 11 days, and CD4+ T cells were then isolated. This sequence originates from a human donor who had a prior SARS-CoV-2 infection. The rearrangement uses TRBV14 and TRBJ1-3; D remains unclear. The sample here was CD4+ T cells from PBMCs cultured without peptide, taken before COVID-19 vaccination. CDR3 protein: CASSQVRNTIYF. The CDR3 DNA follows: TGTGCCAGCAGCCAAGTTCGAAACACCATATATTTT.